Listed below are T cell receptor beta chains from one sample, sequenced in a study of early T cells in non-severe SARS-CoV-2 infection. TCRdb re-called the 5' RACE reads with MiXCR, one entry per CDR3 protein. In the table there are tens of thousands of distinct CDR3 sequences, around 13% of which are singletons. Material: whole blood. These receptors were collected from an adult who was a healthcare worker with PCR-confirmed SARS-CoV-2 infection or an uninfected control (not recorded which). Each CDR3 is given with its conserved first and last residue. The order of the fields is J gene, D gene, V gene, clone size, CDR3 DNA, CDR3 protein. A D gene is named only where the DNA matches it firmly. The size entry is marked missing in some rows and otherwise reads once, few, many or a size class.

TRBJ1-2,NA,TRBV27,few,TGTGCCAGCGGTACAAGACCCAACTATGGCTACACCTTC,CASGTRPNYGYTF
TRBJ2-7,NA,TRBV4-3,NA,TGCGCCAGCAGCCAAGATAGTCGGGGGTACGAGCAGTACTTC,CASSQDSRGYEQYF
TRBJ2-5,NA,TRBV3-1,NA,TGTGCCAGCAGCCAAGCAAGCGCAACCAAAGAGACCCAGTACTTC,CASSQASATKETQYF
TRBJ2-1,NA,TRBV7-6,many,TGTGCCAGCAGCTTAAAGGAAAATGAGCAGTTCTTC,CASSLKENEQFF
TRBJ1-1,TRBD1,TRBV6-1,NA,TGTGCCAGCTCGATAGACAGGGAAACTGAAGCTTTCTTT,CASSIDRETEAFF
TRBJ2-7,NA,TRBV27,many,TGTGCCAGCAGTTTAGCAGGGGTTGCCTACGAGCAGTACTTC,CASSLAGVAYEQYF
TRBJ2-1,TRBD2,TRBV18,few,TGTGCCAGCTCACCAATAGCGGGTTATGAGCAGTTCTTC,CASSPIAGYEQFF
TRBJ2-2,NA,TRBV7-9,many,TGTGCCAGCAGCTTGGGTGGAGGCAGGAACACCGGGGAGCTGTTTTTT,CASSLGGGRNTGELFF
TRBJ2-3,TRBD1,TRBV7-2,medium-sized,TGTGCCAGCAGCTTAAGAGGGGGCGGGACAGATACGCAGTATTTT,CASSLRGGGTDTQYF
TRBJ1-1,TRBD1,TRBV7-2,few,TGTGCCAGCAGCCCGAGACAGGGAAAGGGGCGTGAAGCTTTCTTT,CASSPRQGKGREAFF
TRBJ2-7,NA,TRBV4-3,NA,TGCGCCAGCAGCCAACAATTCCCGGAGGGAACCTACGAGCAGTACTTC,CASSQQFPEGTYEQYF
TRBJ2-2,NA,TRBV12-3/TRBV12-4,many,TGTGCCAGCAGTTCCTTGGCAACCGGGGAGCTGTTTTTT,CASSSLATGELFF
TRBJ2-2,NA,TRBV11-3,many,TGTGCCAGCAGCTTAGAGAACAGGGCCGGGGAGCTGTTTTTT,CASSLENRAGELFF
TRBJ2-3,NA,TRBV12-3/TRBV12-4,many,TGTGCCACCGGACGATTTGGCACAGATACGCAGTATTTT,CATGRFGTDTQYF
TRBJ1-5,NA,TRBV20-1,few,TGCAGTGCTAGACAGGGTGGCAATCAGCCCCAGCATTTT,CSARQGGNQPQHF
TRBJ1-1,NA,TRBV27,NA,TGTGCCAGCAGTTTCGGGTCTGGGACTGAAGCTTTCTTT,CASSFGSGTEAFF
TRBJ2-7,NA,TRBV6-2/TRBV6-3,NA,TGTGCCAGCAGCTTGAGGGATAACGTCTACGAGCAGTACTTC,CASSLRDNVYEQYF
TRBJ2-5,TRBD1,TRBV28,NA,TGTGCCAGCAGTGCGAACCGGGACAGCCAAGAGACCCAGTACTTC,CASSANRDSQETQYF
TRBJ2-1,NA,TRBV7-9,NA,TGTGCCAGCAGGGCTAGTGGTGAGCAGTTCTTC,CASRASGEQFF
TRBJ2-1,NA,TRBV5-1,NA,TGCGCCAGCAGCTTGGACCCTACTAGCAATGAGCAGTTCTTC,CASSLDPTSNEQFF
TRBJ2-7,NA,TRBV11-2,many,TGTGCCAGCAGCGGACTGATGACCTACGAGCAGTACTTC,CASSGLMTYEQYF
TRBJ1-5,NA,TRBV9,many,TGTGCCAGCAGCGTAGGTATAAATAGCAATCAGCCCCAGCATTTT,CASSVGINSNQPQHF
TRBJ1-2,NA,TRBV29-1,NA,TGCAGCGGCGCGACAGGCCGGGGCTACACCTTC,CSGATGRGYTF
TRBJ2-3,NA,TRBV6-2/TRBV6-3,NA,TGTGCCAGCAGTTACTCGAGCCCCGATACGCAGTATTTT,CASSYSSPDTQYF
TRBJ1-1,NA,TRBV6-5,many,TGTGCCAGCAGTTACCTAAGCTCCCTAGGGGGGACTGAAGCTTTCTTT,CASSYLSSLGGTEAFF
TRBJ2-1,NA,TRBV28,few,TGTGCCAGCAGCTCTTTTTCAGCCCGCGAGCAGTTCTTC,CASSSFSAREQFF
TRBJ2-2,NA,TRBV7-7,NA,TGTGCCAGCAGCTTAACGGCAGGGACCAACACCGGGGAGCTGTTTTTT,CASSLTAGTNTGELFF
TRBJ2-4,TRBD2,TRBV3-1,few,TGTGCCAGCAGCTATAGGGGACTATCTGGGATAGCCAAAAACATTCAGTACTTC,CASSYRGLSGIAKNIQYF
TRBJ2-1,NA,TRBV9,few,TGTGCCAGCAGCGCCCGGCGGGGCTCGTCGGGAGATGAGCAGTTCTTC,CASSARRGSSGDEQFF
TRBJ2-5,TRBD1,TRBV5-1,NA,TGCGCCAGCAGCTCGGACAGGGAACAAGAGACCCAGTACTTC,CASSSDREQETQYF
TRBJ2-7,NA,TRBV10-3,NA,TGTGCCATCAGTGACGTTGGGTACGAGCAGTACTTC,CAISDVGYEQYF
TRBJ1-1,NA,TRBV9,NA,TGTGCCAGCAGCGTAGCAGGGCAATGGAACACTGAAGCTTTCTTT,CASSVAGQWNTEAFF
TRBJ1-2,NA,TRBV9,few,TGTGCCAGCAGCGTTACAACCGCCAACTATGGCTACACCTTC,CASSVTTANYGYTF
TRBJ1-1,NA,TRBV12-3/TRBV12-4,many,TGTGCCAGCAGTTTCGGCAGTTCGACTGAAGCTTTCTTT,CASSFGSSTEAFF
TRBJ2-7,NA,TRBV29-1,NA,TGCAGCGCCGGGGACCTTATATCTTACGAGCAGTACTTC,CSAGDLISYEQYF
TRBJ1-1,NA,TRBV27,many,TGTGCCAGCAGTTTCCACGGACCGAACACTGAAGCTTTCTTT,CASSFHGPNTEAFF
TRBJ2-1,NA,TRBV28,NA,TGTGCCAGCGCCGATGGGAACAATGAGCAGTTCTTC,CASADGNNEQFF
TRBJ2-7,NA,TRBV7-2,NA,TGTGCCAGCAGCCCCCCCCAAGCGGGTGGTGCCTACGAGCAGTACTTC,CASSPPQAGGAYEQYF
TRBJ1-1,NA,TRBV20-1,NA,TGCAGTGCTGATCTGGGTTCGCGGAACACTGAAGCTTTCTTT,CSADLGSRNTEAFF
TRBJ2-7,NA,TRBV30,many,TGTGCCTGGAGTGGGAACGAGCAGTACTTC,CAWSGNEQYF
TRBJ1-2,NA,TRBV18,NA,TGTGCCAGCTCGCCCACGCGGGACACATCTAACTATGGCTACACCTTC,CASSPTRDTSNYGYTF
TRBJ2-3,NA,TRBV10-1,few,TGCGCCAGCAGTACTCCAGGTCCCACAGATACGCAGTATTTT,CASSTPGPTDTQYF
TRBJ1-1,NA,TRBV12-3/TRBV12-4,few,TGTGCCAGCAGTCCCCGGGAGAACACTGAAGCTTTCTTT,CASSPRENTEAFF
TRBJ1-1,TRBD1,TRBV7-2,few,TGTGCCAGCAGCCCCGCTGGGACAGGGGTAGGGAACACTGAAGCTTTCTTT,CASSPAGTGVGNTEAFF
TRBJ2-5,TRBD1,TRBV7-7,NA,TGTGCTAGCAGCTCCCACAGGGGCCAAGAGACCCAGTACTTC,CASSSHRGQETQYF